This TCR beta chain was captured in a study of blood T cell repertoires in COVID-19. Study details: Acute-phase and convalescent COVID-19 samples originated in the United States, Italy and Spain.

Some clones are missing from TCRdb's copy, which holds only in-frame ones; the method was immunoSEQ multiplex PCR. The sample consists of some 160,000 clones, over 80% of them appearing once. The germline CDR1 and CDR2 sequences are LNHDA and SQIVND (reference sequence). The length of the CDR3 is 14 residues. The V gene lost 4 bases and the J gene lost 2 bases, with 11 bases spanning the gap. The rearrangement uses TRBV19 and TRBJ1-1, with D possibly matching TRBD1 (6 bases). The sample taken for sequencing was peripheral blood. The sequence came from a woman of 80 years or more with COVID-19, enrolled during active disease. CDR3 in DNA: TGTGCCAGTAGTAGCAGGGGATTTAACACTGAAGCTTTCTTT. It translates to CASSSRGFNTEAFF.